The present T cell receptor beta chain was sequenced within a study of CD8+ T cells in alopecia areata. Treatment given: oral pan-JAK inhibitor, 5-10 mg twice daily. Per the germline V gene, CDR1 is ENHRY and CDR2 is SYGVKD. The V and J ends lost 0 bases and 9 bases respectively, with 15 bases between them. The CDR3 is 16 residues long. Concerning this clone itself: What it recognizes is unknown.

RNA extraction was followed by reverse transcription into cDNA, which acted as the sequencing template. Sequenced by immunoSEQ multiplex PCR; TCRdb stores in-frame clones only, minus some. The sample has approximately 190,000 clones; roughly 60% are singletons. Findings and limits, study-wide: Persistence in scalp and blood during tofacitinib was observed for many expanded lesional clones. Scalp samples also yield sequences of resident alphabeta T cells from normal skin. The study found tofacitinib significantly decreased scalp clonality and expanded CD8+ clones among the top 100.

This specimen was CD4+ T cells sorted from blood, taken at week 24, from a patient treated with tofacitinib. This chain links TRBV10-3 with TRBJ1-6, with D unclear. The origin of this receptor is a human donor with alopecia areata. CDR3 in amino acids: CAISESAGGGRSPLHF. The CDR3 nucleotides read TGTGCCATCAGTGAGTCAGCAGGAGGCGGACGTTCACCCCTCCACTTT.